The 8 T cell receptor beta chains presented below share a single source sample, sequenced in a study of T cell responses to AZD1222 COVID-19 vaccine (dated by TCRdb to the early 2020s). Read against the paper, the sample's time point label means: baseline before first vaccination. Libraries were made using the immunoSEQ multiplex PCR assay. TCRdb mirrors the immuneACCESS table, restricted to in-frame sequences. Some clones are absent from its copies; in checked studies, under half trace to an unresolved V gene, and the reason for the others is unknown. In this sample the table shows some 130,000 clones, 93% of which occur a single time. The ten top clones hold about 3% of the sample. Sequences were derived from peripheral blood, sampled on day 0 of AZD1222 vaccination. Receptors originate from an adult in good health.

The chain joins TRBV7-2 to TRBJ2-1, with D uncertain. Germline CDR1 reads SGHTA; CDR2 reads FQGNSA. The CDR3 covers 15 residues. V was clipped by 1 base and J by 6 bases, with 13 bases between them. This chain's CDR3 is CASSLVLGAPNEQFF. As DNA, the CDR3 is TGTGCCAGCAGCTTAGTACTTGGAGCCCCCAATGAGCAGTTCTTC. Full variable domain (missing parts from reference TRBV7-2 and TRBJ2-1): GAGVSQSPSNKVTEKGKDVELRCDPISGHTALYWYRQSLGQGLEFLIYFQGNSAPDKSGLPSDRFSAERTGGSVSTLTIQRTQQEDSAVYLCASSLVLGAPNEQFFGPGTRLTVL.

The J gene is TRBJ2-1, the V gene TRBV27; possibly TRBD2 for D (6 bases). The CDR3 extends over 14 amino acids. Germline CDR1 MNHEY, CDR2 SMNVEV (reference sequence). Trimming took 6 bases from V and 0 from J, leaving 9 bases between them. In DNA, the CDR3 is TGTGCCAGCAGAATTAGCGGCTCCTACAATGAGCAGTTCTTC. Amino acids: CASRISGSYNEQFF.

V and J are TRBV23-1 and TRBJ2-3; a possible D gene is TRBD2 (6 bases). TRBV23-1 counts as an open reading frame of uncertain function. Trimming took off 3 bases at V and 4 bases at J, with 20 bases between the two ends. This CDR3 has 17 residues. DNA for the CDR3: TGCGCCAGCAGTCACCCCGCCGGGACTTCACGGGCAGATACGCAGTATTTT. This encodes CASSHPAGTSRADTQYF.

The V and J genes are TRBV5-1 and TRBJ1-6, with 8 positions matching TRBD1. CDR1 and CDR2 from the germline V gene are SGHRS and YFSETQ. This CDR3 region has 13 residues. V lost 7 bases to trimming and J lost 9 bases; unmatched junction nucleotides: 6. The CDR3 here is CASAGQGGSPLHF. For the CDR3, the DNA is TGCGCCAGCGCCGGACAGGGTGGTTCACCCCTCCACTTT.

This clone appeared a single time. The chain's CDR3 is CAWSMGPSVGYTF. Here the CDR3 DNA reads TGTGCCTGGAGTATGGGTCCTTCGGTCGGCTACACCTTC. V usage is TRBV30 and J usage is TRBJ1-2; D gene ambiguous. The CDR3 loop spans 13 amino acids. The germline gives CDR1 GTSNPN, CDR2 SVGIG (reference sequence). The germline V and J ends were trimmed by 2 bases and 8 bases, with 15 bases remaining between them.

The rearrangement uses TRBV7-9 and TRBJ2-7, with TRBD2 matching 12 bases. The length of the CDR3 is 15 residues. Germline V gives CDR1 SEHNR, CDR2 FQNEAQ (reference sequence). V gave up 4 bases and J gave up 7 bases; unmatched junction bases: 8. The CDR3 here is CASSSRLAGAGEQYF. DNA for the CDR3: TGTGCCAGCAGCTCAAGACTAGCGGGAGCGGGAGAGCAGTACTTC.

The rearrangement links TRBV5-1 to TRBJ1-5, with D possibly being TRBD1 (5 bases). CDR1 SGHRS and CDR2 YFSETQ come from the germline V gene. The germline V and J ends were trimmed by 0 bases and 5 bases, with 9 bases remaining between them. The length of the CDR3 is 14 residues. CDR3 protein: CASSLDGGYQPQHF. The CDR3 DNA reads TGCGCCAGCAGCTTGGATGGGGGTTATCAGCCCCAGCATTTT.

This clone was detected once. The chain links TRBV6-1 to TRBJ1-5; no clear D gene. The germline V and J ends were trimmed by 2 bases and 1 base, with 3 bases remaining between them. The CDR3 spans 13 residues. CDR1 and CDR2 from the germline V gene are MNHNS and SASEGT. In DNA form, the CDR3 reads TGTGCCAGCAGTGAAAAGAGCAATCAGCCCCAGCATTTT. Translation gives CASSEKSNQPQHF.